Below, 14 T cell receptor beta chains from the same sample are listed, as sequenced in a study of low-dose radiotherapy and immunotherapy resistance in tumors. Alpha- and beta-chain coverage of first-strand cDNA came from TRAV- and TRBV-specific primers. The PCR that amplified TCRs ran for about 20 cycles, relying on a constant-region primer and a V-primer adapter. TCRdb processed the reads anew with MiXCR; each CDR3 protein has one entry. The table lists tens of thousands of distinct CDR3 sequences, less than 30% of them singletons. Time point in this sample: before trial treatment. The sequences come from PBMCs, collected before treatment. The receptor source for this set is a male donor with rectosigmoid adenocarcinoma.

The sample holds many counts of this clonotype. CDR3 nucleotide sequence: TGCGCCAGCAGCTTGGGCACTCTGGCAACTAATGAAAAACTGTTTTTT. This codes for CASSLGTLATNEKLFF. V usage is TRBV5-1 and J usage is TRBJ1-4, with D unclear. This CDR3 comprises 16 residues. Trimming cost V 0 bases and J 0 bases, with 9 bases left between them. Per germline, CDR1 SGHRS and CDR2 YFSETQ.

This clonotype has a count of ten or more. The chain couples TRBV6-5 to TRBJ1-2; possible D gene TRBD1, 5 bases. The CDR3 is 13 residues long. The ends were cut back, 6 bases at V and 6 bases at J, with 14 bases in the middle. Germline lookup yields CDR1 MNHEY and CDR2 SVGAGI. The CDR3 here is CASSAIGDDGYTF. The CDR3 nucleotides are TGTGCCAGCAGCGCCATAGGGGACGATGGCTACACCTTC.

This clonotype has ten or more counts. The genes are TRBV6-2 or TRBV6-3 and TRBJ1-2, with D possibly TRBD1 on 6 matching bases. The V end lost 5 bases, the J end lost 5 bases, and 15 bases lay between the germline ends. The CDR3 consists of 14 residues. Germline V lookup: CDR1 MNHEY, CDR2 SVGEGT. This chain's CDR3 is CASSVSDSTYGYTF. The CDR3 DNA reads as TGTGCCAGCAGTGTATCGGACAGCACTTATGGCTACACCTTC.

V is TRBV18 and J is TRBJ2-2, with 9 bases lining up with TRBD1. The CDR3 contains 18 residues. The junction had 6 bases not matched to a gene; V was cut back by 1 base and J by 0 bases. Per germline, CDR1 KGHSH and CDR2 LQKENI. The CDR3 loop is CASSPQMTGGANTGELFF. In nucleotides, the CDR3 is TGTGCCAGCTCACCACAGATGACAGGGGGAGCGAACACCGGGGAGCTGTTTTTT.

This clonotype was counted many times. The gene calls are TRBV7-9 and TRBJ2-3; the match to TRBD2 covers 16 bases. From germline, CDR1 is SEHNR and CDR2 FQNEAQ (reference sequence). The CDR3 spans 19 residues. V was clipped by 5 bases and J by 2 bases; unmatched bases: 10. DNA of the CDR3: TGTGCCAGCAGCAAGGGACTAGCGGGGGGGTCCCTTTACACAGATACGCAGTATTTT. This encodes CASSKGLAGGSLYTDTQYF.

This clonotype was counted ten times or more. This sequence joins TRBV20-1 and TRBJ1-6; D call uncertain. This CDR3 comprises 14 residues. Trimming cost V 2 bases and J 7 bases, with 12 bases left between them. Germline loops: CDR1 DFQATT, CDR2 SNEGSKA (reference sequence). The CDR3 coding sequence is TGCAGTGCTAGACCCTGGGGTGAGAATTCACCCCTCCACTTT. The encoded protein is CSARPWGENSPLHF.

This clonotype was recorded many times. This chain joins TRBV18 and TRBJ2-7, with D hard to call. This CDR3 comprises 13 residues. The germline V gene encodes CDR1 KGHSH and CDR2 LQKENI. V lost 3 bases to trimming and J lost 0 bases, with 6 bases between them. For the CDR3, the DNA is TGTGCCAGCTCACCGGGTGACTCCTACGAGCAGTACTTC. It translates to CASSPGDSYEQYF.

Points on this clonotype: A far larger clone is just one base off, so this is likely a read error. The chain has TRBV5-1 and TRBJ2-4; 7 bases are a match to TRBD2. The trim removed 0 bases at V and 13 bases at J, leaving 10 bases unmatched. CDR3 length: 14 amino acids. Per the germline V gene, CDR1 is SGHRS and CDR2 is YFSETQ. The CDR3 protein is CASSLAGGHNEQYF. DNA for the CDR3: TGCGCCAGCAGCTTGGCGGGAGGCCACAATGAGCAGTACTTC.

Ten or more counts support this clonotype. V gene TRBV24-1 combines with J gene TRBJ2-2, with TRBD2 matching 14 bases. V gave up 3 bases and J gave up 7 bases; unmatched junction bases: 6. The CDR3 has 17 residues. CDR1 is KGHDR and CDR2 is SFDVKD in the germline V gene. The CDR3 is CATSDKGLAGVGGELFF. The CDR3 DNA reads as TGTGCCACCAGTGATAAGGGACTAGCGGGAGTTGGCGGGGAGCTGTTTTTT.

This clonotype was recorded at least ten times. J is TRBJ2-1 and V is TRBV6-2 or TRBV6-3, with 10 bases lining up with TRBD1. V shed 6 bases and J 8 bases; nucleotides not matched to a gene: 7. The germline V gene encodes CDR1 MNHEY and CDR2 SVGEGT. There are 14 residues in the CDR3. CDR3 sequence reads: CASRKGTGVDEQFF. The CDR3 DNA reads TGTGCCAGCAGAAAGGGGACAGGGGTGGATGAGCAGTTCTTC.

As concerns this clonotype: Sequence at one end of the junction differs from germline and may be a read error. This chain uses TRBV6-2 or TRBV6-3 with TRBJ2-1; D gene ambiguous. The CDR3 runs 18 residues. Germline assignment: CDR1 MNHEY and CDR2 SVGEGT. The CDR3 coding sequence is TGTGCCAGCAGTCTCCCACACCCCCTCCGGAGCTCCGACAATGAGCAGTTCTTC. This gives the protein CASSLPHPLRSSDNEQFF.

This clonotype was seen repeatedly, ten times or more. The J gene is TRBJ2-1, the V gene TRBV27; TRBD2 matches at 12 bases. With V trimmed by 4 bases and J by 9 bases, 4 bases remained unmatched. There are 14 residues in the CDR3. Germline CDR1 MNHEY, CDR2 SMNVEV (reference sequence). CDR3 sequence reads: CASSSPGLAGEQFF. As DNA, the CDR3 is TGTGCCAGCAGTTCGCCGGGACTAGCGGGTGAGCAGTTCTTC.

This clonotype appeared a few times. This chain connects TRBV6-2 or TRBV6-3 to TRBJ2-5; D unresolved. Germline loops: CDR1 MNHEY, CDR2 SVGEGT. The CDR3 is made up of 14 amino acids. Trimming stripped 2 bases from V and 4 bases from J, with 11 bases between. In DNA form, the CDR3 reads TGTGCCAGCAGTTACCTCGGACGGCGAGAGACCCAGTACTTC. This gives the protein CASSYLGRRETQYF.

The chain employs TRBV26 and TRBJ2-7; the D call in the table, TRBD2, was not verified against the DNA. TRBV26 has pseudogene status. CDR3 size: 15 residues. The CDR3 loop is CASSPPGTSGYEQYF. The CDR3 DNA sequence: TGTGCCAGCAGCCCCCCCGGGACTAGCGGATACGAGCAGTACTTC.